The 5 T cell receptor beta chains in this list originate from one sample, sequenced in a study of neoadjuvant anti-PD-1 for oral cavity cancer. Documented time point: after neoadjuvant nivolumab, at surgical resection. Data came from immunoSEQ multiplex PCR; TCRdb stores just in-frame clones and leaves some out. Of 14,000 to 15,000 clones in the sample, about 44% were seen once. The sample here was tumor tissue, taken after nivolumab (anti-PD-1) treatment. The receptors originated from a person aged 35-79 years with oral cavity squamous cell carcinoma.

The chain employs TRBV9 and TRBJ2-5, with D possibly matching TRBD1 (6 bases). Trimming removed 1 base at V and 4 bases at J, with 8 bases between. CDR3 length: 13 amino acids. Germline V CDR1 and CDR2: SGDLS, YYNGEE. CDR3 sequence: CASSVRGTETQYF. The CDR3 DNA sequence: TGTGCCAGCAGCGTAAGGGGGACAGAGACCCAGTACTTC.

There are a few counts of this clone. The CDR3 is CASSEQLAGAKNIQYF. The CDR3, as DNA: TGTGCCAGCAGTGAACAGCTAGCGGGGGCCAAAAACATTCAGTACTTC. The chain joins TRBV6-1 to TRBJ2-4; 9 bases are a match to TRBD2. V shed 2 bases and J 1 base; nucleotides not matched to a gene: 3. Germline CDR1 reads MNHNS; CDR2 reads SASEGT. CDR3 length: 16 residues.

The chain has TRBV11-3 and TRBJ2-1; D not resolved. Per germline, CDR1 SGHNT and CDR2 YENEEA. This CDR3 is 13 amino acids long. Deletions cut 3 bases from V and 5 bases from J, with 8 bases between. CDR3 protein: CASSFEDDNEQFF. The CDR3 bases are TGTGCCAGCAGCTTCGAAGATGACAATGAGCAGTTCTTC.

The rearrangement links TRBV6-1 to TRBJ1-5; D not certain. The CDR3 has 13 residues. Looked up from germline, CDR1 is MNHNS and CDR2 is SASEGT. V lost 7 bases and J lost 4, with 11 bases in between. The CDR3: CASIRGKNQPQHF. CDR3 in DNA: TGTGCCAGCATCCGGGGAAAAAATCAGCCCCAGCATTTT.

In this sample, this clone turned up a few times. The J gene is TRBJ2-5, the V gene TRBV4-1; D tentatively reads TRBD1 or TRBD2 (5 bases each). This CDR3 contains 16 residues. Per germline, CDR1 MGHRA and CDR2 YSYEKL. The V end was cut by 0 bases, the J end by 2 bases, with 13 bases between. DNA of the CDR3: TGCGCCAGCAGCCAAGACACCGGGACCCATCAAGAGACCCAGTACTTC. Protein sequence: CASSQDTGTHQETQYF.